The clone carrying this TCR beta chain was seen just once. Being one base from a much bigger clone, this may be a read error. From approximately 550 ng of total RNA, TCR beta-specific cDNA was reverse-transcribed using a constant-region primer. Slightly modified ARM-PCR with three nested multiplex PCR rounds yielded TCR beta libraries. It was with TRBV1-TRBV30 forward primers and a C-beta reverse primer that the first two PCR rounds were run, at approximately 9 cycles each. TCRdb called the multiplex PCR reads again in MiXCR, with one record for every CDR3 protein. The sample consists of roughly 50,000 distinct CDR3 sequences, 60% to 75% of them appearing once. This entry belongs to a study of tumor-infiltrating lymphocytes in primary liver carcinoma. For the study at large: There were roughly 3.65 to 8 million productive TCRbeta reads per sample, a yield similar across tissue types.

Without any cell sorting, roughly 20-33 mg of bulk tissue yielded co-extracted RNA and DNA. Looked up from germline, CDR1 is SEHNR and CDR2 is FQNEAQ (reference sequence). The CDR3 has 14 residues. The sample comprised liver tumor tissue from sampling region 2. Subset noted: tumor region T2, inferior pole. The TCR sequence derives from a man aged 35-49 years with primary liver carcinoma and hepatitis B virus infection. The chain links TRBV7-9 to TRBJ1-2, with D uncertain. CDR3 loop: CANSRGEGAYGYTF. The CDR3, as DNA: TGTGCCAACAGCCGTGGGGAGGGTGCCTATGGCTACACCTTC.